These 10 T cell receptor beta chains share one sample of origin, sequenced in a study of control samples from healthy donors and cancer patients. Measured with immunoSEQ multiplex PCR; TCRdb has only the in-frame clones, and not every one. The repertoire holds 95,000 to 150,000 clones, with about nine tenths as singletons. The sequenced sample consisted of blood. The receptors were gathered from a woman aged 18-29 years in good health.

This clone was detected once. The J gene is TRBJ1-1, the V gene TRBV29-1, with D possibly matching TRBD1 (5 bases). The CDR3 is 14 amino acids. Germline V CDR1 and CDR2: SQVTM, ANQGSEA. Between the trimmed V and J ends, which lost 0 bases and 4 bases, there was a span of 12 bases. For the CDR3, the DNA is TGCAGCGTTGAAGAGGACATGCCGGCCACTGAAGCTTTCTTT. It is translated as CSVEEDMPATEAFF.

CDR3 sequence reads: CASSLEGSTIAQYF. DNA of the CDR3: TGTGCCAGCAGCTTAGAGGGCAGCACAATCGCCCAGTACTTC. The chain is built from TRBV7-2 and TRBJ2-5; D gene ambiguous. Deletions cut 1 base from V and 9 bases from J, with 15 bases between. The CDR3 totals 14 residues. Germline V gene sequence: CDR1 SGHTA, CDR2 FQGNSA.

The chain has TRBV2 and TRBJ1-3; no reliable D call. Germline CDR1 SNHLY, CDR2 FYNNEI. The CDR3 is 18 amino acids. V lost 5 bases and J 2 bases, leaving 22 bases between the germline ends. The CDR3 nucleotides are TGTGCCAGCAGTCGGTCGTGGTGGACCCCCAACGCTGGAAACACCATATATTTT. It translates to CASSRSWWTPNAGNTIYF. The full variable domain, rest sourced from reference TRBV2 and TRBJ1-3, is EPEVTQTPSHQVTQMGQEVILRCVPISNHLYFYWYRQILGQKVEFLVSFYNNEISEKSEIFDDQFSVERPDGSNFTLKIRSTKLEDSAMYFCASSRSWWTPNAGNTIYFGEGSWLTVV.

The chain carries TRBV28 and TRBJ2-3, with 7 bases lining up with TRBD2. J lost 4 bases, V lost 5 bases, and 9 bases had no gene match. From germline, CDR1 is MDHEN and CDR2 SYDVKM. The CDR3 consists of 15 residues. CDR3 protein: CASSRGTTLADTQYF. The CDR3 coding sequence is TGTGCCAGCAGTCGGGGGACTACCTTGGCAGATACGCAGTATTTT.

CDR3 in amino acids: CASSWRQSNTEAFF. CDR3 DNA sequence: TGTGCCAGTAGTTGGAGGCAGTCGAACACTGAAGCTTTCTTT. The chain uses TRBV19 and TRBJ1-1; D is unresolved. CDR3 length: 14 amino acids. Deletions cut 5 bases from V and 1 base from J, with 11 bases between. Per germline, CDR1 LNHDA and CDR2 SQIVND (reference sequence).

The chain joins TRBV29-1 to TRBJ1-2; tentatively, D is TRBD1 (5 bases). This CDR3 is built from 13 residues. V was trimmed by 5 bases and J by 0 bases, leaving 10 bases between them. Looked up from germline, CDR1 is SQVTM and CDR2 is ANQGSEA. The CDR3: CSVLGAANYGYTF. The CDR3 region has the DNA TGCAGCGTTCTAGGGGCGGCTAACTATGGCTACACCTTC. Full variable domain (missing parts from reference TRBV29-1 and TRBJ1-2): SAVISQKPSRDICQRGTSLTIQCQVDSQVTMMFWYRQQPGQSLTLIATANQGSEATYESGFVIDKFPISRPNLTFSTLTVSNMSPEDSSIYLCSVLGAANYGYTFGSGTRLTVV.

This CDR3 is CASSVRPRQGELGNYGYTF. The CDR3 coding sequence is TGTGCCAGCAGCGTCAGACCCCGACAGGGGGAATTGGGGAATTATGGCTACACCTTC. The gene calls are TRBV9 and TRBJ1-2; 9 bases are a match to TRBD1. The CDR3 covers 19 residues. Trimming cost V 2 bases and J 5 bases; bases outside gene matches: 19. Germline-derived CDR1 and CDR2 are SGDLS and YYNGEE.

In this sample, this clone turned up once. The chain joins TRBV9 to TRBJ2-2; D unresolved. The CDR3 runs 13 residues. CDR1 and CDR2 from the germline V gene are SGDLS and YYNGEE. With 3 bases removed from V and 8 bases from J, the gap between germline ends came to 11 bases. The CDR3 sequence: CASSADRPGELFF. CDR3 in DNA: TGTGCCAGCAGCGCTGACCGACCTGGGGAGCTGTTTTTT.

This clone was detected once. V gene TRBV2 combines with J gene TRBJ1-5; 7 bases agree with TRBD1. CDR3 size: 13 residues. Trimming took 6 bases from V and 2 from J; bases not matched to a gene: 1. Germline CDR1 is SNHLY and CDR2 is FYNNEI. CDR3 sequence (DNA): TGTGCCAGCAGAGGACAGGGCAATCAGCCCCAGCATTTT. It yields the protein CASRGQGNQPQHF.

The chain has TRBV7-2 and TRBJ2-2; D gene unclear. V gave up 2 bases and J gave up 4 bases, with 5 bases separating them. Germline V CDR1 and CDR2: SGHTA, FQGNSA. There are 13 residues in the CDR3. CDR3: CASSLMSTGELFF. The CDR3 DNA sequence: TGTGCCAGCAGCTTAATGAGCACCGGGGAGCTGTTTTTT.